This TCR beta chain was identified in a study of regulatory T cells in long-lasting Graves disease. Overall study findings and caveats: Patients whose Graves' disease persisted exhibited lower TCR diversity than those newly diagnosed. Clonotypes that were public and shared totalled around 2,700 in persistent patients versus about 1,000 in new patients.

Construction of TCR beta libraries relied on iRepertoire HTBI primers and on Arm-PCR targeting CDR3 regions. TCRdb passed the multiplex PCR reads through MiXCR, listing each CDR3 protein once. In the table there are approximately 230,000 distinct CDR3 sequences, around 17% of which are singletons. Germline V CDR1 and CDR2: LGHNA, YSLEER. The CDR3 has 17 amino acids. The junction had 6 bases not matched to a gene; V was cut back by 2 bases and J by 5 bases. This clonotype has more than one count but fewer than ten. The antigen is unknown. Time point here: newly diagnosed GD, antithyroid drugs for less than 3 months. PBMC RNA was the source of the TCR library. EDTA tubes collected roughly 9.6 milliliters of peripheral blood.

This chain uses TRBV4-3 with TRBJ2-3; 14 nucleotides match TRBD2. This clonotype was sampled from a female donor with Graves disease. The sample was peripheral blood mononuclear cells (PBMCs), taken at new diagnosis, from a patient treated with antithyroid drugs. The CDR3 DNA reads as TGCGCCAGCAGCCAAACTCCCGGGACTAGCGGGAGAGATACGCAGTATTTT. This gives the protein CASSQTPGTSGRDTQYF.